Listed below are T cell receptor beta chains from one sample, sequenced in a study of radiation and T cells in renal cell carcinoma. The method was immunoSEQ multiplex PCR; TCRdb's version includes in-frame clones alone and lacks a portion of them. The data show some 25,000 clones, roughly 64% seen once. Sequenced material: tumor tissue, taken from a patient whose treatment was nephrectomy without radiotherapy. The receptors come from a man in his forties with renal cell carcinoma. CDR3s leave out the opening cysteine and the closing phenylalanine or tryptophan. The size of a clone is reported for some rows only, either as once, few or many, or as a class for expanded clones.

>.|12|TRBV5-8
ASSLLGPNTEAF
>.|9|TRBV7-6
ASSQQETQY
>.|10|TRBV30
AWSVGDQPQH
>many|13|TRBV25-1
ASSEAWDDNQPQH
>many|10|TRBV10-2
ASSGTDGAQH
>.|11|TRBV5-1
ASSVRGEETQY
>.|12|TRBV6-6
ASSLTAPDQPQH
>.|10|TRBV6-6
ASRDGLYEQY
>many|11|TRBV6-5
ASSAGTAGEAF
>many|10|TRBV6-5
ASSYGGGGYT
>.|12|TRBV6-6
ASWSGLPGQPQH